Sequencing of this T cell receptor beta chain was carried out in a study of beta chain features in type 1 diabetes. The CDR3 loop spans 13 amino acids. V lost 5 bases and J 5 bases, leaving 13 bases between the germline ends. CDR1 is KGHSH and CDR2 is LQKENI in the germline V gene. There are a few counts of this clone. Antigen: not known. The authors reverse transcribed all of the isolated RNA, so sequencing captured expressed TCRB transcripts. Profiling relied on immunoSEQ multiplex PCR, and the TCRdb table lists in-frame clones only, not all of them. The repertoire holds 200,000 to 300,000 clones, with around 20% as singletons. Study-wide findings and caveats: Shorter TCRB CDR3s, moderately but significantly so, were found in Type 1 diabetes patients in all four CD4+ subsets.

The rearrangement joins TRBV18 to TRBJ2-7; a weak D match, TRBD1 (6 bases). The material sequenced was naive CD4+ T cells from blood. This receptor was taken from a woman aged 40 to 50 with type 1 diabetes. CDR3 protein: CASSYPGANEQYF. The CDR3 region has the DNA TGTGCCAGCTCATACCCAGGGGCCAACGAGCAGTACTTC.